Below are 21 T cell receptor beta chains sequenced from a single sample in a study of T cells in Graves' hyperthyroidism and ophthalmopathy. Template material for amplifying TCR beta CDR3 regions consisted of RNA transcripts. A first-round RT-PCR of the TCR CDR3 used the HTBI primer set. TCRdb redid the calling of the multiplex PCR reads with MiXCR, one entry per CDR3 protein. The sample consists of fewer than 250,000 distinct CDR3 sequences, over 15% of them appearing once. The sequenced material came from blood. These receptors were obtained from a young woman with Graves' ophthalmopathy.

There are many counts of this clonotype. This chain uses TRBV5-1 with TRBJ1-1; perhaps TRBD1 as D (6 bases). Germline loops: CDR1 SGHRS, CDR2 YFSETQ. The CDR3 is made up of 14 amino acids. Trimming took off 6 bases at V and 0 bases at J, with 12 bases between the two ends. CDR3: CASKEQGMNTEAFF. CDR3 sequence (DNA): TGCGCCAGCAAGGAACAGGGAATGAACACTGAAGCTTTCTTT.

This clonotype was picked up many times. J is TRBJ2-2 and V is TRBV19; TRBD1 aligns across 7 bases. The germline CDR1 and CDR2 sequences are LNHDA and SQIVND (reference sequence). This CDR3 spans 15 amino acids. The V gene end was trimmed by 8 bases and the J gene end by 7 bases; junction bases not matched to a gene: 13. The CDR3 coding sequence is TGTGCCAGTGACCCACGACAGGGTCCAGGCGGGGAGCTGTTTTTT. It yields the protein CASDPRQGPGGELFF.

The V gene is TRBV7-9, the J gene TRBJ1-2, with D possibly being TRBD1 (5 bases). The CDR3 consists of 14 residues. V lost 4 bases, J lost 6 bases, and 15 bases lay in between. CDR1 is SEHNR, CDR2 FQNEAQ, per germline (reference sequence). DNA for the CDR3: TGTGCCAGCAGCTCCAGTGGGGTAGGGGATGGCTACACCTTC. Protein product: CASSSSGVGDGYTF.

The sample holds many counts of this clonotype. This chain links TRBV27 with TRBJ1-1; no firm D call. The CDR3 consists of 13 residues. The germline gives CDR1 MNHEY, CDR2 SMNVEV (reference sequence). V gave up 5 bases and J gave up 3 bases, with 10 bases separating them. CDR3 in amino acids: CASSLYSDTEAFF. In nucleotides, the CDR3 is TGTGCCAGCAGTCTTTACAGTGACACTGAAGCTTTCTTT.

This clonotype was counted ten times or more. The V call is TRBV24-1, the J call TRBJ1-5; D is undetermined. Germline V lookup: CDR1 KGHDR, CDR2 SFDVKD. The CDR3 covers 16 residues. Trimming pared 1 base from V and 0 bases from J, leaving 9 bases between. The CDR3 region is CATSDFPKNSNQPQHF. The CDR3 DNA reads as TGTGCCACCAGTGATTTTCCCAAGAATAGCAATCAGCCCCAGCATTTT.

Many counts were recorded for this clonotype. This rearrangement joins TRBV20-1 to TRBJ1-5; tentative D call: TRBD1 (6 bases). The V end was cut by 4 bases, the J end by 3 bases, with 13 bases between. The CDR3 is 14 amino acids. Germline values: CDR1 DFQATT, CDR2 SNEGSKA (reference sequence). The DNA of the CDR3 is TGCAGTGCTACGTTGGGGGGCGTCAATCAGCCCCAGCATTTT. It specifies CSATLGGVNQPQHF.

This clonotype came up many times. The chain is built from TRBV28 and TRBJ2-1, with TRBD2 matching 7 bases. Losses at the gene ends were 8 bases for V and 2 bases for J; bases not matched to a gene: 9. CDR1 is MDHEN and CDR2 is SYDVKM in the germline V gene. The CDR3 has 15 residues. The CDR3: CASGQLASAYNEQFF. The CDR3 nucleotides are TGTGCCAGCGGACAACTAGCGAGCGCCTACAATGAGCAGTTCTTC.

This clonotype was seen many times. The rearrangement links TRBV2 to TRBJ1-2; TRBD1 matches 9 bases. Germline V gene sequence: CDR1 SNHLY, CDR2 FYNNEI. V shed 6 bases and J 6 bases; nucleotides not matched to a gene: 8. The CDR3 runs 14 residues. The CDR3 loop reads CASRLGQGSDGYTF. CDR3 bases: TGTGCCAGCAGATTAGGACAGGGGAGCGATGGCTACACCTTC.

This clonotype was seen many times. The chain uses TRBV9 and TRBJ1-1, with D unclear. The CDR3 contains 16 residues. Trimming stripped 1 base from V and 4 bases from J, with 17 bases between. From germline, CDR1 is SGDLS and CDR2 YYNGEE. The CDR3 nucleotides read TGTGCCAGCAGCGTAAGCCCCTTCTCCCTATCCACTGAAGCTTTCTTT. Its translation: CASSVSPFSLSTEAFF.

This clonotype was counted many times. This chain links TRBV6-1 with TRBJ2-1, with 10 bases matching TRBD2. CDR1 is MNHNS and CDR2 is SASEGT in the germline V gene. V shed 6 bases and J 8 bases; nucleotides not matched to a gene: 22. The CDR3 spans 19 residues. The CDR3 loop reads CASRPTPVAGGLDADEQFF. CDR3 bases: TGTGCCAGCAGGCCCACTCCGGTAGCGGGAGGCCTTGACGCAGATGAGCAGTTCTTC.

This clonotype appeared many times. The chain combines TRBV4-3 with TRBJ1-1; D remains unclear. CDR1 and CDR2 from the germline V gene are LGHNA and YSLEER. CDR3 length: 15 amino acids. The V and J ends lost 1 base and 3 bases respectively, with 12 bases between them. In DNA form, the CDR3 reads TGCGCCAGCAGCCAAGTATGGGGTCACGACACTGAAGCTTTCTTT. Protein: CASSQVWGHDTEAFF.

The J gene is TRBJ2-5, the V gene TRBV7-2, with 11 positions matching TRBD2. Germline V gene sequence: CDR1 SGHTA, CDR2 FQGNSA. The V and J ends lost 6 bases and 5 bases, in that order; junction bases with no gene match: 2. There are 13 residues in the CDR3. The CDR3 spells CASRSSGRETQYF. Written as DNA, the CDR3 is TGTGCCAGCAGGTCTAGCGGGAGGGAGACCCAGTACTTC.

In its sample, this clonotype was seen many times. J is TRBJ2-7 and V is TRBV7-9; TRBD2 aligns across 13 bases. The germline CDR1 and CDR2 sequences are SEHNR and FQNEAQ (reference sequence). The CDR3 sequence is 16 residues long. J gave up 5 bases and V 2 bases, and 6 bases lay outside the gene matches. CDR3 DNA: TGTGCCAGCAGCTTAACTAGCGGGAGGGCCTTTAACGAGCAGTACTTC. Translating it yields CASSLTSGRAFNEQYF.

This clonotype was seen ten or more times. The gene calls are TRBV7-9 and TRBJ1-2, with 7 bases identical to TRBD1. Germline-derived CDR1 and CDR2 are SEHNR and FQNEAQ (reference sequence). The CDR3 extends over 16 amino acids. J gave up 8 bases and V 2 bases, and 14 bases lay outside the gene matches. As DNA, the CDR3 is TGTGCCAGCAGCTTAACAGGGGTCTCGCCATATGGAGGCTACACCTTC. This encodes CASSLTGVSPYGGYTF. Variable domain in full (rest from reference TRBV7-9 and TRBJ1-2): DTGVSQNPRHKITKRGQNVTFRCDPISEHNRLYWYRQTLGQGPEFLTYFQNEAQLEKSRLLSDRFSAERPKGSFSTLEIQRTEQGDSAMYLCASSLTGVSPYGGYTFGSGTRLTVV.

This clonotype has a count of ten or more. The chain is built from TRBV18 and TRBJ1-3; D unclear. This CDR3 spans 15 amino acids. Germline CDR1 is KGHSH and CDR2 is LQKENI. With 3 bases removed from V and 0 bases from J, the gap between germline ends came to 9 bases. The CDR3 here is CASSPTSYSGNTIYF. In DNA, the CDR3 is TGTGCCAGCTCACCCACGAGCTACTCTGGAAACACCATATATTTT. The whole variable domain, remainder taken from reference TRBV18 and TRBJ1-3, is NAGVMQNPRHLVRRRGQEARLRCSPMKGHSHVYWYRQLPEEGLKFMVYLQKENIIDESGMPKERFSAEFPKEGPSILRIQQVVRGDSAAYFCASSPTSYSGNTIYFGEGSWLTVV.

In this sample, this clonotype turned up many times. The chain employs TRBV28 and TRBJ1-5, with no clear D. Germline CDR1 is MDHEN and CDR2 is SYDVKM. The CDR3 runs 15 residues. Trimming shortened V by 6 bases and J by 5 bases, and 17 bases separated the two germline ends. CDR3 sequence: CASRPAGLGDQPQHF. CDR3 DNA: TGTGCCAGCAGACCTGCGGGATTGGGTGATCAGCCCCAGCATTTT.

V and J are TRBV12-3 or TRBV12-4 and TRBJ2-3; no clear D gene. The length of the CDR3 is 15 residues. V was trimmed by 5 bases and J by 3 bases, leaving 15 bases between them. CDR3 sequence reads: CASSAPKGLTDTQYF. As DNA, the CDR3 is TGTGCCAGCAGTGCCCCTAAGGGTCTGACAGATACGCAGTATTTT.

The chain links TRBV12-3 or TRBV12-4 to TRBJ1-1; 9 positions agree with TRBD1. Unmatched junction bases numbered 10, after V lost 5 bases and J lost 3 bases. The CDR3 extends over 16 amino acids. This chain's CDR3 is CASSPGGGQGYTEAFF. In nucleotides, the CDR3 is TGTGCCAGCAGTCCTGGGGGGGGACAGGGTTACACTGAAGCTTTCTTT.

This clonotype was seen repeatedly, ten times or more. This chain connects TRBV19 to TRBJ2-1; the match to TRBD1 covers 8 bases. CDR1 is LNHDA, CDR2 SQIVND, per germline (reference sequence). The CDR3 totals 14 residues. Trimming removed 5 bases from V and 4 bases from J; junction bases left unmatched: 4. The CDR3 bases are TGTGCCAGTAGTCGGACAGGGAATTACAATGAGCAGTTCTTC. Translating gives CASSRTGNYNEQFF.

This clonotype was observed a few times. The CDR3 carries no conserved terminal phenylalanine or tryptophan, so it likely arises from a read error. The genes are TRBV10-3 and TRBJ1-1, with D tentatively TRBD1 (6 bases). Germline V gene data show CDR1 as ENHRY and CDR2 as SYGVKD. V gave up 3 bases and J gave up 2 bases, with 13 bases separating them. The CDR3 consists of 15 residues. The CDR3 DNA reads TGTGCCATCAGTGACCCTGGACAGATCAACACTGAAGCTTTCCTT. Translation gives CAISDPGQINTEAFL.

This clonotype was found many times. The chain carries TRBV6-1 and TRBJ2-1; D may be TRBD1 (5 bases). The CDR3 runs to 14 residues. V lost 5 bases and J 4 bases, leaving 12 bases between the germline ends. Germline-derived CDR1 and CDR2 are MNHNS and SASEGT. CDR3 sequence: CASSRGTRYNEQFF. CDR3 DNA: TGTGCCAGCAGTAGGGGAACCCGTTACAATGAGCAGTTCTTC.